This entry lists 25 T cell receptor beta chains sequenced from one sample in a study of T cell clones after liver transplantation (dated by TCRdb to between 2018 and 2020). The library was made by the immunoSEQ multiplex PCR assay. The table was pulled from immuneACCESS by TCRdb, which kept in-frame rearrangements only. Such tables lose some clones; where checked, under half of the loss comes from unresolved V genes, and the rest has no known cause. Counted in this sample were 72,000 or so clones; less than 85% of them appeared once. Together, the top ten hold 2.8% of the sample. The sequencing used CD4+ T cells from blood, collected at the 22-month timepoint. The receptors originated from a human patient who received a liver transplant. The graft donor may be the source of some T cells after a transplant.

This chain links TRBV19 with TRBJ1-5, with D hard to call. The length of the CDR3 is 14 residues. Trimming shortened V by 5 bases and J by 3 bases, and 11 bases separated the two germline ends. The V gene's germline CDR1 is LNHDA and CDR2 SQIVND (reference sequence). CDR3 nucleotide sequence: TGTGCCAGTAGTGGAGGCACCCCCAATCAGCCCCAGCATTTT. Translating it yields CASSGGTPNQPQHF. Variable domain in full (rest from reference TRBV19 and TRBJ1-5): DGGITQSPKYLFRKEGQNVTLSCEQNLNHDAMYWYRQDPGQGLRLIYYSQIVNDFQKGDIAEGYSVSREKKESFPLTVTSAQKNPTAFYLCASSGGTPNQPQHFGDGTRLSIL.

The table lists this clone with a few counts. This chain links TRBV29-1 with TRBJ1-1, with D unclear. The CDR3 consists of 11 residues. Germline-derived CDR1 and CDR2 are SQVTM and ANQGSEA. V was clipped by 5 bases and J by 1 base, with 5 bases between them. CDR3 nucleotide sequence: TGCAGCGTTTCAACGAACACTGAAGCTTTCTTT. Protein: CSVSTNTEAFF.

The rearrangement joins TRBV14 to TRBJ1-4; D ambiguous. V lost 3 bases to trimming and J lost 7 bases, with 15 bases between them. CDR3 length: 15 residues. Germline V gene sequence: CDR1 SGHDN, CDR2 FVKESK. CDR3: CASSHRASGLEKLFF. CDR3 nucleotide sequence: TGTGCCAGCAGCCACAGAGCATCCGGTCTTGAAAAACTGTTTTTT. The entire variable domain, with the rest obtained from reference TRBV14 and TRBJ1-4, is as follows: EAGVTQFPSHSVIEKGQTVTLRCDPISGHDNLYWYRRVMGKEIKFLLHFVKESKQDESGMPNNRFLAERTGGTYSTLKVQPAELEDSGVYFCASSHRASGLEKLFFGSGTQLSVL.

The chain employs TRBV19 and TRBJ1-1; 7 nucleotides align to TRBD1. Germline loops: CDR1 LNHDA, CDR2 SQIVND (reference sequence). The CDR3 is 15 residues long. Trimming took 1 base from V and 1 from J; bases not matched to a gene: 3. The CDR3 spells CASSIGGGRNTEAFF. Written as DNA, the CDR3 is TGTGCCAGTAGTATAGGAGGGGGCAGGAACACTGAAGCTTTCTTT. Full variable domain (outside the CDR3, taken from reference TRBV19 and TRBJ1-1): DGGITQSPKYLFRKEGQNVTLSCEQNLNHDAMYWYRQDPGQGLRLIYYSQIVNDFQKGDIAEGYSVSREKKESFPLTVTSAQKNPTAFYLCASSIGGGRNTEAFFGQGTRLTVV.

CDR3 nucleotide sequence: TGTGCCAGCTCACCACCGAGGACTCCAAGCCCCAATGAGCAGTTCTTC. It translates to CASSPPRTPSPNEQFF. The rearrangement uses TRBV18 and TRBJ2-1, with D maybe TRBD2 (5 bases). V lost 0 bases and J 6 bases, leaving 15 bases between the germline ends. The CDR3 spans 16 residues. Germline lookup yields CDR1 KGHSH and CDR2 LQKENI.

This clone was seen only a few times. The CDR3 is CASSLWAGDDNQPQHF. In DNA, the CDR3 is TGTGCCAGCAGTTTATGGGCAGGGGACGACAATCAGCCCCAGCATTTT. This sequence joins TRBV28 and TRBJ1-5; tentative D call: TRBD1 (6 bases). This CDR3 contains 16 residues. Germline CDR1 MDHEN, CDR2 SYDVKM. V was cut by 0 bases and J by 3 bases, with 12 bases left in between.

V gene TRBV10-2 combines with J gene TRBJ1-2; D not certain. Germline V gene lookup returns CDR1 WSHSY and CDR2 SAAADI. V lost 8 bases and J 5 bases, leaving 18 bases between the germline ends. The CDR3 runs 14 residues. In nucleotides, the CDR3 is TGCGCCAGCGTTGAGGATGACTTGGGTTATGGCTACACCTTC. This encodes CASVEDDLGYGYTF.

The chain has TRBV6-1 and TRBJ1-3; D might be TRBD1 (6 bases). The V gene lost 0 bases and the J gene lost 4 bases, with 10 bases spanning the gap. The CDR3 is 15 amino acids. The germline CDR1 and CDR2 sequences are MNHNS and SASEGT. CDR3 protein: CASSEATGAGNTIYF. The CDR3 DNA reads TGTGCCAGCAGTGAAGCGACGGGGGCAGGAAACACCATATATTTT.

This chain links TRBV27 with TRBJ1-5; TRBD1 matches at 10 bases. Germline V gives CDR1 MNHEY, CDR2 SMNVEV (reference sequence). This CDR3 contains 13 residues. J was trimmed by 6 bases and V by 6 bases; bases with no gene match: 2. This CDR3 reads CASRGDRGQPQHF. The CDR3 nucleotides are TGTGCCAGCAGGGGGGACAGGGGTCAGCCCCAGCATTTT.

This chain uses TRBV5-1 with TRBJ2-5; D remains ambiguous. Trimming took off 2 bases at V and 2 bases at J, with 7 bases between the two ends. The CDR3 runs to 13 residues. CDR1 SGHRS and CDR2 YFSETQ come from the germline V gene. This CDR3 reads CASSFSTQETQYF. As DNA, the CDR3 is TGCGCCAGCAGCTTCTCGACACAAGAGACCCAGTACTTC.

The J gene is TRBJ1-6, the V gene TRBV11-1, with D possibly TRBD1 on 6 matching bases. The V end was cut by 1 base, the J end by 8 bases, with 12 bases between. The germline V gene encodes CDR1 SGHAT and CDR2 FQDESV (reference sequence). The CDR3 extends over 15 amino acids. The CDR3 sequence: CASSLVGGADSPLHF. For the CDR3, the DNA is TGTGCCAGCAGCTTAGTGGGGGGCGCAGATTCACCCCTCCACTTT. The variable domain in full, with the rest retrieved from reference TRBV11-1 and TRBJ1-6, is EAEVAQSPRYKITEKSQAVAFWCDPISGHATLYWYRQILGQGPELLVQFQDESVVDDSQLPKDRFSAERLKGVDSTLKIQPAELGDSAMYLCASSLVGGADSPLHFGNGTRLTVT.

The chain uses TRBV7-9 and TRBJ2-6; D not certain. Germline V gene lookup returns CDR1 SEHNR and CDR2 FQNEAQ (reference sequence). The CDR3 has 16 residues. V was trimmed by 5 bases and J by 2 bases, leaving 13 bases between them. CDR3: CASSLARSAGANVLTF. The CDR3 DNA reads as TGTGCCAGCAGCCTGGCGCGATCGGCTGGGGCCAACGTCCTGACTTTC.

The CDR3 region is CASSLRGALYNEQFF. CDR3 coding DNA: TGTGCCAGCAGCTTAAGGGGGGCCCTCTACAATGAGCAGTTCTTC. The chain links TRBV7-9 to TRBJ2-1, with D perhaps matching TRBD1 or TRBD2 (6 bases each). From germline, CDR1 is SEHNR and CDR2 FQNEAQ (reference sequence). Trimming cost V 2 bases and J 3 bases, with 11 bases left between them. The CDR3 extends over 15 amino acids. The full variable domain, rest sourced from reference TRBV7-9 and TRBJ2-1, is DTGVSQNPRHKITKRGQNVTFRCDPISEHNRLYWYRQTLGQGPEFLTYFQNEAQLEKSRLLSDRFSAERPKGSFSTLEIQRTEQGDSAMYLCASSLRGALYNEQFFGPGTRLTVL.

The chain carries TRBV5-6 and TRBJ2-2; D ambiguous. CDR1 SGHDT and CDR2 YYEEEE come from the germline V gene. The CDR3 runs 15 residues. The V and J ends lost 3 bases and 1 base respectively, with 10 bases between them. The CDR3 here is CASSSRSLNTGELFF. The CDR3 DNA reads as TGTGCCAGCAGCTCTAGATCTTTGAACACCGGGGAGCTGTTTTTT.

V usage is TRBV19 and J usage is TRBJ1-4; 8 positions agree with TRBD1. V was clipped by 6 bases and J by 7 bases; unmatched bases: 7. From germline, CDR1 is LNHDA and CDR2 SQIVND (reference sequence). The CDR3 loop spans 14 amino acids. Here the CDR3 DNA reads TGTGCCAGTAGCGGACAGGGAGGGCTTGAAAAACTGTTTTTT. This encodes CASSGQGGLEKLFF. Based on the CDR3 plus reference TRBV19 and TRBJ1-4, the full variable domain is DGGITQSPKYLFRKEGQNVTLSCEQNLNHDAMYWYRQDPGQGLRLIYYSQIVNDFQKGDIAEGYSVSREKKESFPLTVTSAQKNPTAFYLCASSGQGGLEKLFFGSGTQLSVL.

The rearrangement links TRBV5-1 to TRBJ2-3, with a possible D match to TRBD2 (6 bases). Between the trimmed V and J ends, which lost 10 bases and 3 bases, there was a span of 15 bases. Germline CDR1 SGHRS, CDR2 YFSETQ. This CDR3 region has 13 residues. As DNA, the CDR3 is TGCGCCGTACGGTCGGGGGAGACAGATACGCAGTATTTT. Translating gives CAVRSGETDTQYF.

The V and J genes are TRBV14 and TRBJ2-7; D ambiguous. Germline V lookup: CDR1 SGHDN, CDR2 FVKESK. Trimming took off 3 bases at V and 0 bases at J, with 12 bases between the two ends. This CDR3 has 15 amino acids. Here the CDR3 reads CASSQRSGSSYEQYF. The CDR3 bases are TGTGCCAGCAGCCAGCGATCCGGAAGCTCCTACGAGCAGTACTTC.

CDR3 region: CASSPGFKRAFF. The CDR3 DNA is TGTGCCAGCAGTCCGGGGTTCAAACGGGCTTTCTTT. The rearrangement joins TRBV28 to TRBJ1-1; no clear D gene. V gave up 5 bases and J gave up 11 bases, with 15 bases separating them. The CDR3 has 12 amino acids. From germline, CDR1 is MDHEN and CDR2 SYDVKM.

V gene TRBV19 combines with J gene TRBJ2-5; TRBD2 is a possible D gene (6 bases). The ends were cut back, 6 bases at V and 3 bases at J, with 11 bases in the middle. CDR3 length: 13 residues. From germline, CDR1 is LNHDA and CDR2 SQIVND (reference sequence). In DNA, the CDR3 is TGTGCCAGTAGAAACGGAGGGGAAGAGACCCAGTACTTC. Its translation: CASRNGGEETQYF.

The sample holds one count of this clone. The chain joins TRBV29-1 to TRBJ2-4; D may correspond to TRBD1 or TRBD2 (5 bases each). V lost 1 base, J lost 5 bases, and 15 bases lay in between. This CDR3 spans 15 amino acids. CDR1 and CDR2 (germline): SQVTM, ANQGSEA. CDR3 coding DNA: TGCAGCGTTGAAGCCCCTATTGGGGGACAAAACATTCAGTACTTC. It is translated as CSVEAPIGGQNIQYF. Drawing the rest from reference TRBV29-1 and TRBJ2-4, the complete variable domain is SAVISQKPSRDICQRGTSLTIQCQVDSQVTMMFWYRQQPGQSLTLIATANQGSEATYESGFVIDKFPISRPNLTFSTLTVSNMSPEDSSIYLCSVEAPIGGQNIQYFGAGTRLSVL.

The chain has TRBV5-4 and TRBJ2-5, with TRBD2 as a possible D gene (5 bases). CDR3 length equals 15 residues. Trimming left V 1 base short and J 6 bases short, with 16 bases between. Germline V gives CDR1 SGHNT, CDR2 YYREEE (reference sequence). This chain's CDR3 is CASSLRGQAVKTQYF. For the CDR3, the DNA is TGTGCCAGCAGCTTGAGAGGGCAGGCGGTGAAGACCCAGTACTTC.

The chain couples TRBV6-1 to TRBJ2-3; 7 positions agree with TRBD2. Germline loops: CDR1 MNHNS, CDR2 SASEGT. CDR3 length: 14 residues. Unmatched junction bases numbered 4, after V lost 3 bases and J lost 4 bases. CDR3: CASSDVGGADTQYF. The CDR3 nucleotides are TGTGCCAGCAGTGATGTTGGGGGGGCAGATACGCAGTATTTT.

This clone has more than one count but fewer than ten. The gene calls are TRBV15 and TRBJ1-1; possible D gene TRBD1, 6 bases. Germline CDR1 LNHNV, CDR2 YYDKDF (reference sequence). The CDR3 is 16 amino acids. V dropped 1 base and J dropped 2 bases, with 14 bases sitting between them. The CDR3 loop reads CATSRGTGTPNTEAFF. CDR3 in DNA: TGTGCCACCAGCAGAGGTACCGGGACACCAAACACTGAAGCTTTCTTT. Together with reference TRBV15 and TRBJ1-1, the CDR3 gives the full variable domain: DAMVIQNPRYQVTQFGKPVTLSCSQTLNHNVMYWYQQKSSQAPKLLFHYYDKDFNNEADTPDNFQSRRPNTSFCFLDIRSPGLGDTAMYLCATSRGTGTPNTEAFFGQGTRLTVV.

The sample holds many counts of this clone. The chain links TRBV19 to TRBJ1-5; no reliable D call. Deletions cut 4 bases from V and 0 bases from J, with 16 bases between. CDR1 LNHDA and CDR2 SQIVND come from the germline V gene (reference sequence). The CDR3 extends over 17 amino acids. In DNA form, the CDR3 reads TGTGCCAGTAGTAATGACCATTGGCAGAATAGCAATCAGCCCCAGCATTTT. Its translation is CASSNDHWQNSNQPQHF.

V gene TRBV15 combines with J gene TRBJ2-7, with TRBD1 matching over 7 bases. V lost 1 base and J lost 0; bases outside the gene matches: 0. CDR3 length equals 14 residues. Germline lookup yields CDR1 LNHNV and CDR2 YYDKDF (reference sequence). CDR3 residues: CATSRGDSSYEQYF. Written as DNA, the CDR3 is TGTGCCACCAGCAGAGGGGACAGCTCCTACGAGCAGTACTTC. Filled out from reference TRBV15 and TRBJ2-7, the complete variable domain reads DAMVIQNPRYQVTQFGKPVTLSCSQTLNHNVMYWYQQKSSQAPKLLFHYYDKDFNNEADTPDNFQSRRPNTSFCFLDIRSPGLGDTAMYLCATSRGDSSYEQYFGPGTRLTVT.